The subject of this entry is one T cell receptor (beta chain). This sample was included in a study of radiation and T cells in renal cell carcinoma. Looked up from germline, CDR1 is GTSNPN and CDR2 is SVGIG (reference sequence). V dropped 0 bases and J dropped 10 bases, with 4 bases sitting between them. CDR3 size: 11 residues. This sample's time point: blood 4 weeks post-SBRT, at nephrectomy. Treatment of the sample: 15 Gy SBRT to primary tumor, nephrectomy 4 weeks later. Serial blood draws occurred at baseline and 2 and 4 weeks post-SBRT. Data came from immunoSEQ multiplex PCR; TCRdb stores just in-frame clones and leaves some out. Of 75,000 to 95,000 clones detected, approximately 86% appear once; the ten largest clones hold 9.4%.

The material sequenced was blood, taken from a patient whose treatment included radiotherapy and nephrectomy. V gene TRBV30 combines with J gene TRBJ1-6; D not resolved. This TCR was sampled from a man between 45 and 60 years old with renal cell carcinoma. The CDR3 DNA sequence: TGTGCCTGGAGTGTGGGATCACCCCTCCACTTT. This codes for CAWSVGSPLHF. Together with reference TRBV30 and TRBJ1-6, the CDR3 gives the full variable domain: SQTIHQWPATLVQPVGSPLSLECTVEGTSNPNLYWYRQAAGRGLQLLFYSVGIGQISSEVPQNLSASRPQDRQFILSSKKLLLSDSGFYLCAWSVGSPLHFGNGTRLTVT.